The clone carrying this T cell receptor beta chain was counted a few times. What it binds is not known. CD45RO-negative, CCR7-selected cells formed the naive CD8 fraction, which excluded terminally differentiated effector memory CD45RA+ cells. The sample comes from a study of shared clonotypes between healthy human individuals. At the level of the study: A few men and a couple of women, aged 18 to 49, were donors.

Each cell subset's genomic DNA was divided evenly among several immunoSEQ plates. TCRdb keeps only in-frame clones here, not all; method: immunoSEQ multiplex PCR. Among about 2,200,000 clones listed, 90% to 95% were seen once. Study results and caveats: With several donors compared, 5% to 5.5% of naive CD4 clonotypes were shared. The study found lower generation probabilities in non-shared clonotypes than in those shared by all four donors.

The CDR3 is 15 amino acids. V was shortened by 0 bases and J by 0 bases, with 8 bases between the two germline ends. Germline V lookup: CDR1 SGDLS, CDR2 YYNGEE. Specimen: naive CD8+ T cells from PBMCs. The TCR originated in a man between 18 and 35 years old in good health. Some clones in this sample may be carry-over from other donors' samples. This chain connects TRBV9 to TRBJ2-3; D possibly corresponds to TRBD2 (6 bases). CDR3 in DNA: TGTGCCAGCAGCGTAGATAGCGGAAGCACAGATACGCAGTATTTT. It is translated as CASSVDSGSTDTQYF.